This is a list of T cell receptor beta chains from one sample in a study of T-cell memory formation after mild COVID-19. TCRdb reanalysed the 5' RACE reads using MiXCR and keeps one entry per CDR3 protein. The sample shows 410,000 or so distinct CDR3 sequences, less than 25% of them seen only once. The sequencing sample was made of PBMCs or a T cell subset sorted from them (not recorded which). The source of these receptors is an adult woman who had mild COVID-19 (a few samples of this study predate the infection). Cell type and time point are not known. Each CDR3 is given with its conserved first and last residue. The D gene is left open where the match is weak. Size is omitted from some rows. Given values are once, few, many or a class for expanded clones.

j_gene | d_gene | v_gene | abundance | CDR3nt | CDR3aa
TRBJ2-5 | . | TRBV24-1 | few | TGTGCCACCAGTGATGGAGGGAGAACGGTTAGGGAGACCCAGTACTTC | CATSDGGRTVRETQYF
TRBJ2-3 | . | TRBV24-1 | few | TGTGCCACCAGTGATTTTTGGGGAGATACGCAGTATTTT | CATSDFWGDTQYF
TRBJ2-3 | TRBD2 | TRBV10-3 | . | TGTGCCACCGCCGGGGGGGGTGCTAGCACAGATACGCAGTATTTT | CATAGGGASTDTQYF
TRBJ1-4 | . | TRBV12-3/TRBV12-4 | . | TGTGCCAGCTCAGCCAGGGCGGGTGAAAAACTGTTTTTT | CASSARAGEKLFF
TRBJ2-4 | . | TRBV4-1 | few | TGCGCCAGCAGCCAGGTCGGGCCATGGGTTGGCAAAAACATTCAGTACTTC | CASSQVGPWVGKNIQYF
TRBJ2-7 | . | TRBV5-6 | once | TGTGCCAGCAATCTGGGAAGTAGAGGGAACGAGCAGTACTTC | CASNLGSRGNEQYF
TRBJ2-1 | . | TRBV30 | many | TGTGCCTGGAGACTTAGCGTGGATGAGCAGTTCTTC | CAWRLSVDEQFF
TRBJ1-2 | . | TRBV12-3/TRBV12-4 | few | TGTGCCAGCAGTTTAACACGAGGCGGCTACACCTTC | CASSLTRGGYTF
TRBJ1-2 | . | TRBV20-1 | . | TGCAGTGCTAGGATAAATGGGGCTAACTATGGCTACACCTTC | CSARINGANYGYTF
TRBJ1-4 | . | TRBV4-1 | . | TGCGCCAGCAGCCAAGAACGTGCGCAGCTAAATGAAAAACTGTTTTTT | CASSQERAQLNEKLFF
TRBJ2-7 | TRBD2 | TRBV4-3 | . | TGCGCCAGCTCCCTGGGACTAGAGAAGGACGAGCAGTACTTC | CASSLGLEKDEQYF
TRBJ1-2 | . | TRBV7-7 | few | TGTGCCAGCAGCCCCTTAGACAGAAACTATGGCTACACCTTC | CASSPLDRNYGYTF
TRBJ1-5 | . | TRBV4-1 | few | TGCGCCAGCAGCCAAGAGATCAGGCAAATCAGGCCCCAGCATTTT | CASSQEIRQIRPQHF
TRBJ2-1 | TRBD1 | TRBV24-1 | few | TGTGCCACCAGTGATTTCACCGGACAAGGGGGCCACAATGAGCAGTTCTTC | CATSDFTGQGGHNEQFF
TRBJ1-2 | . | TRBV5-6 | many | TGTGCCAGCAGCTTGGCCTCGGCCTATCTTCGTGGCTACACCTTC | CASSLASAYLRGYTF
TRBJ1-6 | . | TRBV20-1 | . | TGCAGTGCCCCCGGGACCCTAAATTCACCCCTCCACTTT | CSAPGTLNSPLHF
TRBJ1-2 | . | TRBV7-8 | . | TGTGCCAGCAGCTTAGCAGGGGATGGCTACACCTTC | CASSLAGDGYTF
TRBJ1-4 | . | TRBV18 | few | TGTGCCAGCTCACACTCCGGGACCCAGGGAGGGCATGAAAAACTGTTTTTT | CASSHSGTQGGHEKLFF
TRBJ1-5 | . | TRBV2 | . | TGTGCCAGCAGTGGAGGGGGTTGGGGCGAGCCCCAGCATTTT | CASSGGGWGEPQHF
TRBJ2-1 | . | TRBV2 | . | TGTGCCAGCACCCCGGACAGTGGGTTGCGGGGGTTCGATGAGCAGTTCTTC | CASTPDSGLRGFDEQFF
TRBJ2-3 | TRBD1 | TRBV2 | few | TGTGCCAGCAGTCTGAACAGGGGGCAGACAGATACGCAGTATTTT | CASSLNRGQTDTQYF
TRBJ2-7 | TRBD1 | TRBV5-5 | . | TGTGCCAGCAGCTTGGTAGGGACAGGTTCCTACGAGCAGTACTTC | CASSLVGTGSYEQYF
TRBJ2-7 | . | TRBV6-6 | . | TGTGCCAGCAGTTACTCGATCTACGAGCAGTACTTC | CASSYSIYEQYF
TRBJ2-1 | . | TRBV7-6 | . | TGTGCCAGCAGCTTGGGTCGGCAGGGAGTCGATGAGCAGTTCTTC | CASSLGRQGVDEQFF
TRBJ2-2 | . | TRBV5-1 | . | TGCGCCAGCAGCTTGGGGCCTGTGGGGTCGAACACCGGTGAGCTGTTTTTT | CASSLGPVGSNTGELFF
TRBJ1-2 | TRBD1 | TRBV29-1 | . | TGCAGCGTAGTACTATCGGGACAGGAGTACTATGGCTACACCTTC | CSVVLSGQEYYGYTF